These 26 T cell receptor beta chains came from one sample sequenced in a study of post-analysis software for immune sequencing data (dated by TCRdb to about 2015). On the study overall, not on this receptor specifically: Four to six TRBV segments, including TRBV5-6, TRBV5-1 and TRBV20-1, were significantly more frequent in patients than controls.

No antigens are known for them. Library preparation was by PCR. TCRdb records Illumina HiSeq 2500 as the sequencer. Unique molecular identifiers were incorporated into TCR beta cDNA libraries to reduce PCR and sequencing biases. TCRdb took the public reads, trimmed them with fastp at Q25, ran MiXCR for clone calling and kept in-frame beta chains. Each record represents a unique CDR3 protein, reported with the most common genes and DNA among its rows. This sample comprises some 240,000 distinct CDR3 sequences, 35% to 40% of them detected only once. The top ten constitute under 5% of the sample. Sequencing input: blood. All receptors derive from a girl aged 5 to 17 with multiple sclerosis.

This clonotype was seen repeatedly, ten times or more. As DNA, the CDR3 is TGTGCCAGCAGCGACTGGGGTGATGGCTACACCTTC. Translated, it gives CASSDWGDGYTF. The chain links TRBV9 to TRBJ1-2; D gene unclear. Between the trimmed V and J ends, which lost 3 bases and 6 bases, there was a span of 9 bases. Germline V CDR1 and CDR2: SGDLS, YYNGEE. The CDR3 is 12 residues long.

This rearrangement joins TRBV5-1 to TRBJ2-5, with D possibly called TRBD1 or TRBD2 (6 bases each). The germline V gene encodes CDR1 SGHRS and CDR2 YFSETQ. Trimming shortened V by 6 bases and J by 9 bases, and 18 bases separated the two germline ends. The CDR3 is 13 residues long. CDR3 region: CASTRGEGEAQYF. The DNA of the CDR3 is TGCGCCAGCACTCGGGGAGAGGGGGAGGCCCAGTACTTC.

V is TRBV20-1 and J is TRBJ2-7, with 7 bases that match TRBD2. The CDR3 contains 14 residues. CDR1 and CDR2 from the germline V gene are DFQATT and SNEGSKA (reference sequence). The junction had 10 bases not matched to a gene; V was cut back by 1 base and J by 7 bases. CDR3: CSARGAGDYGEQYF. The CDR3 DNA sequence: TGCAGTGCTAGAGGGGCGGGGGACTACGGGGAGCAGTACTTC.

This clonotype was counted at least ten times. The chain has TRBV28 and TRBJ2-5; D not resolved. Between the trimmed V and J ends, which lost 5 bases and 1 base, there was a span of 11 bases. Germline lookup yields CDR1 MDHEN and CDR2 SYDVKM. There are 14 residues in the CDR3. CDR3 in amino acids: CASSRDPAQETQYF. The CDR3 DNA is TGTGCCAGCAGTCGTGATCCAGCCCAAGAGACCCAGTACTTC.

In DNA, the CDR3 is TGCGCCAGCAGCCCTAAACGGGTAGCCTACGAGCAGTACTTC. It codes for CASSPKRVAYEQYF. The chain employs TRBV5-1 and TRBJ2-7; D ambiguous. Per the germline V gene, CDR1 is SGHRS and CDR2 is YFSETQ. V was pared by 4 bases and J by 2 bases, with 13 bases between. This CDR3 region has 14 residues.

Comments on this clonotype: Germline is not matched at one junction end, which may reflect a read error. CDR3 sequence reads: CSAREGHMNAEAFF. CDR3 sequence (DNA): TGCAGTGCTAGAGAGGGGCATATGAACGCTGAAGCTTTCTTT. The genes are TRBV20-1 and TRBJ1-1; D may be TRBD1 (5 bases). From germline, CDR1 is DFQATT and CDR2 SNEGSKA (reference sequence). The CDR3 runs to 14 residues.

CDR3 sequence reads: CASKTSLSNQPQHF. CDR3 sequence (DNA): TGTGCCAGCAAAACCTCCCTAAGCAATCAGCCCCAGCATTTT. The V gene is TRBV28, the J gene TRBJ1-5; D ambiguous. The CDR3 has 14 residues. Germline-derived CDR1 and CDR2 are MDHEN and SYDVKM. V was trimmed by 7 bases and J by 1 base, leaving 11 bases between them.

In this sample, this clonotype turned up many times. The rearrangement links TRBV5-6 to TRBJ2-5; D ambiguous. Germline V CDR1 and CDR2: SGHDT, YYEEEE. The CDR3 sequence is 13 residues long. Trimming cost V 4 bases and J 3 bases, with 10 bases left between them. The CDR3 DNA sequence: TGTGCCAGCAGCCTAATTACGGAAGAGACCCAGTACTTC. This translates into CASSLITEETQYF. Supplemented by reference TRBV5-6 and TRBJ2-5, the full variable domain reads DAGVTQSPTHLIKTRGQQVTLRCSPKSGHDTVSWYQQALGQGPQFIFQYYEEEERQRGNFPDRFSGHQFPNYSSELNVNALLLGDSALYLCASSLITEETQYFGPGTRLLVL.

Concerning this clonotype: A read error may explain this, as a much larger clone is one base away. This rearrangement joins TRBV12-3 or TRBV12-4 to TRBJ2-1, with D possibly being TRBD2 (7 bases). This CDR3 has 15 residues. Between the trimmed V and J ends, which lost 7 bases and 2 bases, there was a span of 15 bases. The CDR3 coding sequence is TGTGCCAGCAATCAAAGGGGGGGGACCTACAATGAGCAGTTCTTC. Protein: CASNQRGGTYNEQFF.

This chain connects TRBV7-6 to TRBJ1-1, with a weak D call TRBD1 (6 bases). CDR1 SGHVS and CDR2 FNYEAQ come from the germline V gene. This CDR3 is built from 14 residues. Trimming cost V 4 bases and J 0 bases, with 9 bases left between them. The CDR3 bases are TGTGCCAGCAGCTCAGGACAGCTGAACACTGAAGCTTTCTTT. It specifies CASSSGQLNTEAFF. The full variable domain, in which reference TRBV7-6 and TRBJ1-1 provide the parts outside the CDR3, is GAGVSQSPRYKVTKRGQDVALRCDPISGHVSLYWYRQALGQGPEFLTYFNYEAQQDKSGLPNDRFSAERPEGSISTLTIQRTEQRDSAMYRCASSSGQLNTEAFFGQGTRLTVV.

This clonotype was detected ten times or more. The CDR3 DNA reads TGTGCCAGCAGTTACGATACACAGGGTGGAGGAGGCTACACCTTC. It encodes CASSYDTQGGGGYTF. The chain joins TRBV6-6 to TRBJ1-2; possible D gene TRBD1, 6 bases. The CDR3 has 15 residues. Looked up from germline, CDR1 is MNHNY and CDR2 is SVGAGI (reference sequence). V was trimmed by 2 bases and J by 8 bases, leaving 18 bases between them.

V gene TRBV28 combines with J gene TRBJ2-7, with TRBD1 matching over 7 bases. V was clipped by 7 bases and J by 2 bases; unmatched bases: 11. CDR3 length equals 15 residues. CDR1 and CDR2 (germline): MDHEN, SYDVKM. The CDR3 nucleotides are TGTGCCAGCACCCCTCTCAACAGGGGTACCTACGAGCAGTACTTC. Protein sequence: CASTPLNRGTYEQYF.

The CDR3 reads CASSRPPGTIEETQYF. The CDR3 coding sequence is TGTGCCAGCAGTCGTCCGCCGGGGACGATTGAAGAGACCCAGTACTTC. This sequence joins TRBV6-2 or TRBV6-3 and TRBJ2-5; perhaps D is TRBD1 or TRBD2 (5 bases each). Germline V gene sequence: CDR1 MNHEY, CDR2 SVGEGT. V dropped 5 bases and J dropped 3 bases, with 19 bases sitting between them. The CDR3 is 16 amino acids.

The chain employs TRBV2 and TRBJ1-1, with 9 bases matching TRBD1. CDR1 is SNHLY and CDR2 is FYNNEI in the germline V gene. The CDR3 has 16 amino acids. V gave up 0 bases and J gave up 5 bases; unmatched junction bases: 7. CDR3 DNA: TGTGCCAGCAGTGAAGCGCAGGGACAGGGTTTAACTGAAGCTTTCTTT. It specifies CASSEAQGQGLTEAFF.

The table lists this clonotype with a few counts. The J gene is TRBJ2-6, the V gene TRBV9; D remains ambiguous. Trimming shortened V by 7 bases and J by 0 bases, and 8 bases separated the two germline ends. CDR3 length equals 14 residues. Germline-derived CDR1 and CDR2 are SGDLS and YYNGEE. Here the CDR3 reads CASAYGSGANVLTF. CDR3 coding DNA: TGTGCCAGCGCTTACGGCTCTGGGGCCAACGTCCTGACTTTC.

This clonotype has at least ten counts. This chain connects TRBV2 to TRBJ2-3, with TRBD1 identical over 8 bases. Germline lookup yields CDR1 SNHLY and CDR2 FYNNEI. This CDR3 contains 15 residues. After removal of 6 bases from V and 4 bases from J, the junction contained 9 bases not matched to a gene. CDR3 protein: CASSGTGVRADTQYF. The CDR3 DNA is TGTGCCAGCAGCGGGACAGGCGTTCGTGCAGATACGCAGTATTTT.

The chain couples TRBV4-1 to TRBJ2-3, with TRBD2 matching 10 bases. Germline V CDR1 and CDR2: MGHRA, YSYEKL. V trimming: 5 bases; J trimming: 6 bases; junction bases outside the gene matches: 11. The CDR3 loop spans 16 amino acids. The CDR3 region has the DNA TGCGCCAGCAGCAGAGGTGCTAGCGGGAGCCCCGATACGCAGTATTTT. Its translation is CASSRGASGSPDTQYF.

This clonotype was detected only a few times. Mismatch with germline at one junction end may stem from a read error. CDR3 loop: CSASAQANSPPHF. In nucleotides, the CDR3 is TGCAGCGCTTCGGCTCAGGCTAATTCACCCCCCCACTTT. The chain recombines TRBV29-1 with TRBJ1-6, with no clear D. Per germline, CDR1 SQVTM and CDR2 ANQGSEA. The CDR3 spans 13 residues.

The table lists this clonotype with many counts. The CDR3 DNA reads TGTGCCATCAGTGAGTCTACAAGGGCAGATACGCAGTATTTT. As protein: CAISESTRADTQYF. The chain combines TRBV10-3 with TRBJ2-3; D not certain. The germline V gene has CDR1 ENHRY and CDR2 SYGVKD. V dropped 0 bases and J dropped 4 bases, with 8 bases sitting between them. The CDR3 runs 14 residues.

This clonotype appeared many times. This chain links TRBV10-3 with TRBJ2-5; 7 bases map to TRBD1. Trimming took 6 bases from V and 2 from J; bases not matched to a gene: 3. Germline loops: CDR1 ENHRY, CDR2 SYGVKD. This CDR3 region has 13 residues. CDR3 in DNA: TGTGCCATCAGGACAGGGAGTCAAGAGACCCAGTACTTC. Protein product: CAIRTGSQETQYF.

A remark on this clonotype: At one boundary the junction diverges from the germline segment, which might be a read error. The CDR3 sequence: CASIRDRGRADTEYF. The CDR3 nucleotides read TGTGCCAGCATCCGGGACAGGGGAAGAGCAGATACGGAATATTTC. V is TRBV12-3 or TRBV12-4 and J is TRBJ2-3; 10 bases are shared with TRBD1. The CDR3 is 15 amino acids.

This clonotype has a count of ten or more. V is TRBV20-1 and J is TRBJ2-5; D possibly matches TRBD1 or TRBD2 (5 bases each). CDR3 size: 14 residues. Trimming pared 0 bases from V and 2 bases from J, leaving 10 bases between. Germline CDR1 reads DFQATT; CDR2 reads SNEGSKA (reference sequence). The DNA of the CDR3 is TGCAGTGCTAGAGATTTTGGGGGACAAGAGACCCAGTACTTC. Translated, it gives CSARDFGGQETQYF.

This clonotype came up a few times. The V gene is TRBV6-2 or TRBV6-3, the J gene TRBJ1-5; 7 bases fit TRBD1. Germline values: CDR1 MNHEY, CDR2 SVGEGT. The CDR3 spans 17 residues. J lost 5 bases, V lost 0 bases, and 10 bases had no gene match. In DNA, the CDR3 is TGTGCCAGCAGTTACTCGAGGCGAAGGGGGCACCATCAGCCCCAGCATTTT. Amino acids: CASSYSRRRGHHQPQHF.

J is TRBJ1-2 and V is TRBV20-1, with a weak D call TRBD1 (5 bases). The CDR3 sequence is 14 residues long. In germline, CDR1 is DFQATT, CDR2 SNEGSKA (reference sequence). V dropped 0 bases and J dropped 5 bases, with 13 bases sitting between them. The CDR3 bases are TGCAGTGCTAGAGACGGCGGCAGGGAATATGGCTACACCTTC. Translating it yields CSARDGGREYGYTF.

In this sample, this clonotype turned up many times. The chain is built from TRBV7-6 and TRBJ1-1, with 7 bases fitting TRBD1. CDR1 SGHVS and CDR2 FNYEAQ come from the germline V gene. J gave up 7 bases and V 1 base, and 6 bases lay outside the gene matches. This CDR3 is 14 amino acids long. The CDR3 reads CASSLEGDSREAFF. The CDR3 DNA is TGTGCCAGCAGCTTAGAGGGGGACAGCCGTGAAGCTTTCTTT.

This clonotype has ten or more counts. The chain uses TRBV24-1 and TRBJ2-1; 7 bases are a match to TRBD2. Trimming removed 4 bases from V and 3 bases from J; junction bases left unmatched: 5. CDR1 KGHDR and CDR2 SFDVKD come from the germline V gene. There are 15 residues in the CDR3. The CDR3 sequence: CATSDLAESYNEQFF. The CDR3 DNA reads TGTGCCACCAGTGACCTAGCGGAGAGCTACAATGAGCAGTTCTTC.